The 10 T cell receptor beta chains below all came from one sample that was sequenced in a study of cytomegalovirus exposure and HLA in healthy donors. It was with 60 Vbeta and 13 Jbeta primers that the PCR ran. Sequencing was performed with immunoSEQ multiplex PCR; in TCRdb, only in-frame clones are kept and a portion is missing. The data hold 75,000 to 90,000 clones, with under 80% observed a single time. Sequencing was carried out using PBMCs. Receptors originate from a man under 40 in good health and CMV-seropositive.

V gene TRBV11-2 combines with J gene TRBJ1-1, with a possible D match to TRBD1 (6 bases). Germline CDR1 and CDR2: SGHAT and FQNNGV. The V gene lost 2 bases and the J gene lost 6 bases, with 16 bases spanning the gap. The CDR3 consists of 15 residues. Here the CDR3 reads CASSLNGGRGSEAFF. The DNA of the CDR3 is TGTGCCAGCAGCTTAAATGGCGGCAGGGGATCTGAAGCTTTCTTT.

The chain employs TRBV4-3 and TRBJ2-5; TRBD1 agrees at 8 bases. The CDR3 sequence is 16 residues long. Germline V gene data show CDR1 as LGHNA and CDR2 as YSLEER. J lost 5 bases, V lost 0 bases, and 8 bases had no gene match. The CDR3 DNA sequence: TGCGCCAGCAGCCAAGATAGGCAGGGGGCGTGGGAGACCCAGTACTTC. The encoded protein is CASSQDRQGAWETQYF.

The chain couples TRBV18 to TRBJ2-5, with 10 nucleotides matching TRBD2. With 2 bases clipped from V and 3 bases from J, the junction kept 3 bases outside the gene matches. The CDR3 totals 15 residues. The germline V gene encodes CDR1 KGHSH and CDR2 LQKENI. CDR3 sequence (DNA): TGTGCCAGCTCACCAGCTAGCGGGAGAGAAGAGACCCAGTACTTC. It codes for CASSPASGREETQYF.

The chain recombines TRBV7-9 with TRBJ1-1; perhaps TRBD1 as D (5 bases). The germline gives CDR1 SEHNR, CDR2 FQNEAQ (reference sequence). This CDR3 is 12 amino acids long. Trimming pared 3 bases from V and 11 bases from J, leaving 13 bases between. CDR3 bases: TGTGCCAGCAGCTTTCAGGGTCCCGGGGCTTTCTTT. This gives the protein CASSFQGPGAFF.

As concerns this clone: Lacking the conserved final phenylalanine or tryptophan, this CDR3 likely reflects a read error. The chain joins TRBV7-8 to TRBJ1-1, with D possibly being TRBD1 (5 bases). The germline CDR1 and CDR2 sequences are SGHVS and FQNEAQ. This CDR3 comprises 13 residues. Trimming took 5 bases from V and 1 from J, leaving 8 bases between them. The CDR3 region has the DNA TGTGCCAGCAGCCGGACAAGGAACACTGAAGCTTTCCTT. Its translation is CASSRTRNTEAFL.

DNA for the CDR3: TGCGCCAGCAGCCTCGACATCGGGAACACTGAAGCTTTCTTT. This sequence encodes CASSLDIGNTEAFF. The chain combines TRBV5-1 with TRBJ1-1; D gene ambiguous. The length of the CDR3 is 14 residues. The V gene lost 4 bases and the J gene lost 1 base, with 11 bases spanning the gap. CDR1 and CDR2 from the germline V gene are SGHRS and YFSETQ.

The chain uses TRBV30 and TRBJ1-5; D remains unclear. Deletions cut 1 base from V and 3 bases from J, with 10 bases between. Germline V gives CDR1 GTSNPN, CDR2 SVGIG (reference sequence). The length of the CDR3 is 14 residues. DNA of the CDR3: TGTGCCTGGAGTGGGGCAGGTGTCAATCAGCCCCAGCATTTT. Residues: CAWSGAGVNQPQHF.

The chain carries TRBV14 and TRBJ1-6; 7 bases agree with TRBD1. CDR3 size: 16 residues. J was trimmed by 8 bases and V by 4 bases; bases with no gene match: 11. Per germline, CDR1 SGHDN and CDR2 FVKESK. CDR3: CASSPRLGGTHSPLHF. CDR3 nucleotides: TGTGCCAGCAGCCCTCGTCTAGGGGGCACCCATTCACCCCTCCACTTT.

The J gene is TRBJ1-6, the V gene TRBV5-1; TRBD1 is a possible D gene (6 bases). The CDR3 covers 15 residues. The germline V gene has CDR1 SGHRS and CDR2 YFSETQ. V was pared by 5 bases and J by 7 bases, with 16 bases between. The CDR3 loop is CASSLSQGMNSPLHF. Written as DNA, the CDR3 is TGCGCCAGCAGTTTATCACAGGGTATGAATTCACCCCTCCACTTT.

The chain recombines TRBV28 with TRBJ2-3, with TRBD2 matching over 10 bases. CDR3 length equals 15 residues. V gave up 6 bases and J gave up 2 bases; unmatched junction bases: 5. In germline, CDR1 is MDHEN, CDR2 SYDVKM. This CDR3 reads CASSLSGRTTDTQYF. CDR3 coding DNA: TGTGCCAGCAGCCTTAGCGGGAGGACCACAGATACGCAGTATTTT.